These 29 T cell receptor beta chains originate from one sample sequenced in a study of T cells in Graves' hyperthyroidism and ophthalmopathy. RNA transcripts were the template for amplifying TCR beta CDR3 regions. Carried out on the TCR CDR3, a first-round RT-PCR used the HTBI primer set. One entry per CDR3 protein results from TCRdb running MiXCR on the multiplex PCR reads. The table lists about 480,000 distinct CDR3 sequences, around an eighth of them singletons. The sequenced sample consisted of blood. These receptors were taken from a woman aged 18-29 years with Graves' hyperthyroidism.

This clonotype showed up many times. This chain uses TRBV18 with TRBJ2-7; D is tentatively TRBD1 or TRBD2 (5 bases each). Germline V gives CDR1 KGHSH, CDR2 LQKENI. The V end lost 6 bases, the J end lost 3 bases, and 15 bases lay between the germline ends. The CDR3 spans 14 residues. The CDR3 loop is CASSREGSLYEQYV. As DNA, the CDR3 is TGTGCCAGCTCCCGAGAGGGGTCCCTCTACGAGCAGTACGTC.

This clonotype has ten or more counts. This rearrangement joins TRBV28 to TRBJ1-5; D is uncertain. V lost 6 bases and J 0 bases, leaving 6 bases between the germline ends. Germline values: CDR1 MDHEN, CDR2 SYDVKM. The CDR3 consists of 13 residues. The CDR3 protein is CASRVGSNQPQHF. The CDR3 coding sequence is TGTGCCAGCAGGGTCGGTAGCAATCAGCCCCAGCATTTT.

V gene TRBV6-1 combines with J gene TRBJ2-1, with 7 bases lining up with TRBD2. This CDR3 comprises 14 residues. Trimming took 6 bases from V and 8 from J; bases not matched to a gene: 10. The germline CDR1 and CDR2 sequences are MNHNS and SASEGT. In DNA, the CDR3 is TGTGCCAGCAGGCGACTAGCTGGTAAAGATGAGCAGTTCTTC. This codes for CASRRLAGKDEQFF.

This clonotype has a count of ten or more. V is TRBV11-2 and J is TRBJ1-1; 10 nucleotides match TRBD1. The CDR3 totals 20 residues. Germline trimming cut 2 bases from V and 2 bases from J; bases unmatched to any gene: 17. CDR1 is SGHAT and CDR2 is FQNNGV in the germline V gene. CDR3 in amino acids: CASSLSTRQGASRGNTEAFF. CDR3 in DNA: TGTGCCAGCAGCTTAAGTACCCGACAGGGGGCGAGTCGGGGCAACACTGAAGCTTTCTTT.

Points on this clonotype: This may stem from a read error, because a much larger clone lies one nucleotide away. The rearrangement joins TRBV19 to TRBJ1-2; 10 nucleotides align to TRBD1. CDR1 is LNHDA, CDR2 SQIVND, per germline (reference sequence). CDR3 size: 15 residues. DNA for the CDR3: TGTGCCACCTGGAATCCGGACAGGGGGGACTATGGCTACGCCTTC. As protein: CATWNPDRGDYGYAF.

Points on this clonotype: A single base separates this from a much larger clone, so it may be a read error. The chain is built from TRBV9 and TRBJ2-1; the match to TRBD1 covers 7 bases. The CDR3 consists of 13 residues. The germline V gene has CDR1 SGDLS and CDR2 YYNGEE. CDR3 protein: CASSSRQGNGQFF. CDR3 DNA sequence: TGTGCCAGCAGCTCTCGACAGGGCAATGGGCAGTTCTTC.

The table lists this clonotype with many counts. The chain recombines TRBV9 with TRBJ1-2; maybe TRBD1 (6 bases). The ends were cut back, 0 bases at V and 7 bases at J, with 22 bases in the middle. This CDR3 is 17 amino acids long. Germline CDR1 is SGDLS and CDR2 is YYNGEE. The CDR3 region is CASSVVPASGALGGYTF. The CDR3 DNA sequence: TGTGCCAGCAGCGTAGTCCCAGCTTCAGGGGCGCTGGGTGGCTACACCTTC.

The table lists this clonotype with many counts. The rearrangement links TRBV7-9 to TRBJ1-4, with D unresolved. CDR1 and CDR2 from the germline V gene are SEHNR and FQNEAQ (reference sequence). This CDR3 contains 15 residues. The ends were cut back, 1 base at V and 5 bases at J, with 11 bases in the middle. CDR3 DNA sequence: TGTGCCAGCAGCTTAGGGTCCAGCAAAAATGAAAAACTGTTTTTT. Protein sequence: CASSLGSSKNEKLFF.

This clonotype was seen many times. The rearrangement links TRBV11-2 to TRBJ2-3; weak D call: TRBD2 (6 bases). CDR3 length: 15 amino acids. Germline-derived CDR1 and CDR2 are SGHAT and FQNNGV. The ends were cut back, 1 base at V and 4 bases at J, with 12 bases in the middle. The CDR3 reads CASSLAGERADTQYF. The CDR3 DNA reads as TGTGCCAGCAGCTTAGCGGGAGAGAGAGCAGATACGCAGTATTTT.

At least ten counts were recorded for this clonotype. V gene TRBV5-1 combines with J gene TRBJ2-3; tentatively, D is TRBD2 (6 bases). V was cut by 0 bases and J by 0 bases, with 8 bases left in between. Looked up from germline, CDR1 is SGHRS and CDR2 is YFSETQ. The CDR3 consists of 15 residues. Written as DNA, the CDR3 is TGCGCCAGCAGCTTGGACGGGAGTAGCACAGATACGCAGTATTTT. It specifies CASSLDGSSTDTQYF.

In this sample, this clonotype turned up a few times. The rearrangement joins TRBV6-4 to TRBJ2-2; 9 bases map to TRBD2. The CDR3 spans 14 residues. V lost 4 bases to trimming and J lost 4 bases; unmatched junction nucleotides: 1. CDR1 and CDR2 (germline): MRHNA, SNTAGT. Written as DNA, the CDR3 is TGTGCCAGCAGTGTTAGCGGGAGCACCGGGGAGCTGTTTTTT. This gives the protein CASSVSGSTGELFF.

J is TRBJ1-5 and V is TRBV29-1; D uncertain. This CDR3 spans 13 amino acids. Germline V lookup: CDR1 SQVTM, CDR2 ANQGSEA. V was pared by 6 bases and J by 0 bases, with 9 bases between. The CDR3: CSVVTNSNQPQHF. CDR3 DNA sequence: TGCAGCGTAGTCACGAATAGCAATCAGCCCCAGCATTTT.

This rearrangement joins TRBV4-1 to TRBJ2-7; 7 bases match TRBD1. The CDR3 runs 16 residues. The trim removed 0 bases at V and 6 bases at J, leaving 11 bases unmatched. Germline lookup yields CDR1 MGHRA and CDR2 YSYEKL. DNA of the CDR3: TGCGCCAGCAGCCAAGATATCGGCGACAGGGTCTCCGAGCAGTACTTC. As protein: CASSQDIGDRVSEQYF.

This clonotype appeared a few times. J is TRBJ1-3 and V is TRBV12-3 or TRBV12-4; D unclear. The CDR3 loop spans 15 amino acids. V was shortened by 3 bases and J by 0 bases, with 9 bases between the two germline ends. The CDR3 sequence is CASSFRRSSGNTIYF. The CDR3 DNA sequence: TGTGCCAGCAGTTTTCGGCGGTCCTCTGGAAACACCATATATTTT.

The V gene is TRBV19, the J gene TRBJ1-5; the D gene is possibly TRBD1 (6 bases). V gave up 6 bases and J gave up 4 bases, with 13 bases separating them. Per the germline V gene, CDR1 is LNHDA and CDR2 is SQIVND (reference sequence). The CDR3 runs to 14 residues. This CDR3 reads CASRNQGRNQPQHF. The CDR3 nucleotides read TGTGCCAGTAGGAATCAGGGGAGGAATCAGCCCCAGCATTTT.

This clonotype was seen repeatedly, ten times or more. The V and J genes are TRBV6-1 and TRBJ2-5; D gene ambiguous. The CDR3 is made up of 13 amino acids. From germline, CDR1 is MNHNS and CDR2 SASEGT. Trimming removed 10 bases from V and 0 bases from J, with 12 bases in between. CDR3 nucleotide sequence: TGTGCCACCATTCGGGCGGACCAAGAGACCCAGTACTTC. Translated: CATIRADQETQYF.

J is TRBJ1-6 and V is TRBV18; possibly TRBD1 for D (6 bases). The germline gives CDR1 KGHSH, CDR2 LQKENI. V was pared by 3 bases and J by 10 bases, with 13 bases between. This CDR3 has 14 amino acids. CDR3 in DNA: TGTGCCAGCTCACCGAACAGGGCTGAATCACCCCTCCACTTT. This codes for CASSPNRAESPLHF.

This chain links TRBV6-1 with TRBJ1-1; 9 bases agree with TRBD1. Germline V CDR1 and CDR2: MNHNS, SASEGT. The CDR3 sequence is 16 residues long. Germline trimming cut 9 bases from V and 2 bases from J; bases unmatched to any gene: 13. In nucleotides, the CDR3 is TGTGCCAGTCCACAGGGGGCTCCGGACGAAAACACTGAAGCTTTCTTT. This translates into CASPQGAPDENTEAFF.

This clonotype was seen many times. This chain connects TRBV5-8 to TRBJ2-2; weak D call: TRBD2 (6 bases). The CDR3 has 14 amino acids. V lost 4 bases to trimming and J lost 3 bases, with 10 bases between them. The germline V gene has CDR1 SGHTS and CDR2 YDEGEE. CDR3 protein: CASSAGRYTGELFF. The CDR3 bases are TGTGCCAGCAGCGCGGGACGGTACACCGGGGAGCTGTTTTTT.

Many counts were recorded for this clonotype. CDR3 region: CASSLPDPSGNTIYF. CDR3 sequence (DNA): TGTGCCAGCAGTTTGCCTGATCCTTCTGGAAACACCATATATTTT. This sequence joins TRBV12-3 or TRBV12-4 and TRBJ1-3; D remains unclear. The CDR3 spans 15 residues. The V end lost 3 bases, the J end lost 1 base, and 10 bases lay between the germline ends.

The chain links TRBV19 to TRBJ1-6, with D perhaps TRBD1 (5 bases). The germline CDR1 and CDR2 sequences are LNHDA and SQIVND (reference sequence). Trimming took off 2 bases at V and 11 bases at J, with 13 bases between the two ends. CDR3 size: 14 residues. CDR3 coding DNA: TGTGCCAGTAGTATAACGGGGACTGGGACACCCCTCCACTTT. This codes for CASSITGTGTPLHF.

This clonotype was seen ten or more times. The V and J genes are TRBV30 and TRBJ2-2; TRBD1 might be the D (5 bases). The CDR3 spans 12 residues. The germline V gene has CDR1 GTSNPN and CDR2 SVGIG (reference sequence). The V gene lost 3 bases and the J gene lost 3 bases, with 5 bases spanning the gap. The CDR3 region is CAWRQDTGELFF. The CDR3 DNA is TGTGCCTGGAGACAGGACACCGGGGAGCTGTTTTTT.

This clonotype was seen many times. The CDR3 region is CASTLPDGANQPQHF. CDR3 nucleotides: TGTGCCAGCACCCTCCCGGACGGCGCCAATCAGCCCCAGCATTTT. This chain uses TRBV6-1 with TRBJ1-5, with D unclear. V gave up 7 bases and J gave up 3 bases, with 16 bases separating them. Per the germline V gene, CDR1 is MNHNS and CDR2 is SASEGT. The CDR3 is 15 amino acids.

Many counts were recorded for this clonotype. The chain recombines TRBV10-1 with TRBJ2-5; D perhaps matches TRBD1 (7 bases). The germline V gene encodes CDR1 WNHNN and CDR2 SYGVQD (reference sequence). There are 15 residues in the CDR3. V was pared by 7 bases and J by 7 bases, with 22 bases between. Here the CDR3 reads CASILSDRRERTQYF. The CDR3 nucleotides read TGCGCCAGCATACTCTCGGACAGGAGGGAACGGACCCAGTACTTC.

There are a few counts of this clonotype. V gene TRBV4-1 combines with J gene TRBJ1-6; perhaps TRBD1 as D (5 bases). Germline CDR1 reads MGHRA; CDR2 reads YSYEKL. The CDR3 length is 19 residues. Trimming took 3 bases from V and 0 from J, leaving 18 bases between them. This chain's CDR3 is CASSQTGTAPSSYNSPLHF. CDR3 nucleotides: TGCGCCAGCAGCCAGACCGGGACTGCTCCGAGCTCCTATAATTCACCCCTCCACTTT.

This clonotype was observed at least ten times. V usage is TRBV11-2 and J usage is TRBJ2-5, with a tentative D call TRBD2 (5 bases). The CDR3 is made up of 14 amino acids. V lost 0 bases and J lost 2, with 7 bases in between. Per germline, CDR1 SGHAT and CDR2 FQNNGV. The CDR3 nucleotides read TGTGCCAGCAGCTTAGATCTAGCACAAGAGACCCAGTACTTC. It translates to CASSLDLAQETQYF.

This clonotype has more than one count but fewer than ten. The V call is TRBV9, the J call TRBJ2-7; TRBD1 matches 9 bases. The CDR3 has 14 residues. V dropped 5 bases and J dropped 3; count of bases not matched to a gene: 6. Germline values: CDR1 SGDLS, CDR2 YYNGEE. CDR3 protein: CASSRTGEVYEQYF. The CDR3 DNA sequence: TGTGCCAGCAGTCGGACAGGGGAAGTCTACGAGCAGTACTTC.

The sample holds many counts of this clonotype. CDR3 bases: TGTGCCTCTGGACAGGGATGGACAGATACGCAGTATTTT. This encodes CASGQGWTDTQYF. The chain couples TRBV7-3 to TRBJ2-3, with 8 positions matching TRBD1. The J segment lost 3 bases and the V segment lost 11 bases, leaving 7 bases of the junction unmatched. This CDR3 has 13 residues. Per germline, CDR1 SGHTA and CDR2 FQGTGA. Full variable domain (rest looked up from reference TRBV7-3 and TRBJ2-3): GAGVSQTPSNKVTEKGKYVELRCDPISGHTALYWYRQSLGQGPEFLIYFQGTGAADDSGLPNDRFFAVRPEGSVSTLKIQRTERGDSAVYLCASGQGWTDTQYFGPGTRLTVL.

A note on this clonotype: A junction end diverges from the germline sequence, so it may reflect a read error. The rearrangement uses TRBV5-1 and TRBJ2-6; D is unresolved. This CDR3 has 15 amino acids. CDR1 and CDR2 from the germline V gene are SGHRS and YFSETQ. CDR3 DNA: TGCGCCGGCAGCTTCAGGCACTCTGGGGCCAACGTCCTGACTTTC. Translating gives CAGSFRHSGANVLTF.